The text below deals with one TCR beta chain. Its antigen is not known. Method: immunoSEQ multiplex PCR; TCRdb's copy keeps in-frame clones and lacks some. The sample records more than 50,000 clones, around 91% being singletons. These data originate in a study of a mutant IDH1 vaccine in newly diagnosed glioma. The CDR3 sequence is 11 residues long. The germline V gene has CDR1 LGHNT and CDR2 FRNRAP. Trimming took 6 bases from V and 4 from J, leaving 6 bases between them. Time point meaning: week 11, during vaccination. Each vaccine dose was 300 ug of mutant IDH1 20-mer peptide, with topical imiquimod. This TCR was sampled from a man in his forties with glioma. The chain links TRBV12-5 to TRBJ2-5; D is unresolved. Source: PBMCs, taken from a glioma patient whose treatment included an IDH1 peptide vaccine. CDR3 sequence reads: CASGTRETQYF. DNA for the CDR3: TGTGCTAGTGGCACGAGAGAGACCCAGTACTTC.